This TCR beta chain was observed in a study of blood T cell repertoires in COVID-19. Method: immunoSEQ multiplex PCR; TCRdb's copy keeps in-frame clones and lacks some. The sample lists 120,000 to 150,000 clones; approximately 85% were seen once. Between the trimmed V and J ends, which lost 2 bases and 6 bases, there was a span of 16 bases. The CDR3 loop spans 16 amino acids. Germline CDR1 is SEHNR and CDR2 is FQNEAQ (reference sequence). The specimen was peripheral blood. This sequence was found in a woman aged 60-75 years with COVID-19, enrolled during active disease. V is TRBV7-9 and J is TRBJ1-4; D is uncertain. CDR3 in DNA: TGTGCCAGCAGCTTACAGGTCGTCTTCCGTGATGAAAAACTGTTTTTT. Translation: CASSLQVVFRDEKLFF.